The 18 T cell receptor beta chains in this list originate from one sample, sequenced in a study of T cell repertoires in cytomegalovirus infection. These receptors lack a known antigen. One entry per CDR3 protein results from TCRdb running MiXCR on the reads. This repertoire shows tens of thousands of distinct CDR3 sequences, approximately 46% found once; its top ten account for just under 95%. The specimen comprised CD8+ T cells from cultured PBMCs, sampled from culture after CMV antigen stimulation. These TCRs come from a human donor in good health (CMV status not recorded). Some clones in this sample may be carry-over from other donors' samples.

This clonotype was picked up a small number of times. The chain uses TRBV5-4 and TRBJ2-1; 8 bases align to TRBD2. V shed 2 bases, J shed 2 bases, and the junction held 3 bases outside the gene matches. In germline, CDR1 is SGHNT, CDR2 YYREEE (reference sequence). There are 15 residues in the CDR3. Written as DNA, the CDR3 is TGTGCCAGCAGCTTTAGCGGGACCACCTACAATGAGCAGTTCTTC. Its translation: CASSFSGTTYNEQFF.

This clonotype was counted only a few times. The V and J genes are TRBV10-2 and TRBJ1-1, with 7 bases identical to TRBD1. With 6 bases clipped from V and 8 bases from J, the junction kept 9 bases outside the gene matches. CDR1 and CDR2 from the germline V gene are WSHSY and SAAADI. The CDR3 covers 13 residues. CDR3 sequence: CASRRDSSLEAFF. CDR3 DNA: TGCGCCAGCAGGAGGGACAGTTCGCTAGAAGCTTTCTTT.

The sample holds a few counts of this clonotype. The chain combines TRBV7-2 with TRBJ2-3, with 8 bases aligning to TRBD2. This CDR3 contains 15 residues. Germline V gene data show CDR1 as SGHTA and CDR2 as FQGNSA. The V gene end was trimmed by 4 bases and the J gene end by 1 base; junction bases not matched to a gene: 4. The CDR3 nucleotides are TGTGCCAGCAGCTCCTCGGGACTAGGCACAGATACGCAGTATTTT. Its translation: CASSSSGLGTDTQYF.

This clonotype turned up a few times. V is TRBV9 and J is TRBJ2-3; TRBD2 aligns across 8 bases. The V and J ends lost 1 base and 1 base, in that order; junction bases with no gene match: 5. CDR1 and CDR2 (germline): SGDLS, YYNGEE. The CDR3 extends over 16 amino acids. The CDR3 nucleotides read TGTGCCAGCAGCGTAAGCGGGAGTACCGGCACAGATACGCAGTATTTT. This translates into CASSVSGSTGTDTQYF.

The table lists this clonotype with a few counts. Sequence at one end of the junction differs from germline and may be a read error. The genes are TRBV7-8 and TRBJ2-3; D is undetermined. Germline CDR1 reads SGHVS; CDR2 reads FQNEAQ. The CDR3 has 11 amino acids. DNA of the CDR3: TGTGCCAGCAGCCTAGCAGATACGCAGTATTTT. This translates into CASSLADTQYF.

Only a few counts were recorded for this clonotype. The V call is TRBV11-2, the J call TRBJ2-1; 7 nucleotides align to TRBD1. Germline assignment: CDR1 SGHAT and CDR2 FQNNGV. CDR3 length: 15 residues. V shed 1 base and J 8 bases; nucleotides not matched to a gene: 8. CDR3 amino acids: CASSLGGRGFDEQFF. CDR3 nucleotide sequence: TGTGCCAGCAGCTTAGGTGGCAGGGGGTTCGATGAGCAGTTCTTC.

This clonotype was counted many times. This chain uses TRBV27 with TRBJ2-3; TRBD1 matches 8 bases. Germline CDR1 is MNHEY and CDR2 is SMNVEV (reference sequence). Losses at the gene ends were 1 base for V and 5 bases for J; bases not matched to a gene: 5. This CDR3 comprises 15 residues. CDR3 bases: TGTGCCAGCAGTTTATTCGGACAGGGCGGAGATACGCAGTATTTT. Residues: CASSLFGQGGDTQYF.

The genes are TRBV7-3 and TRBJ1-4, with D hard to call. Germline V lookup: CDR1 SGHTA, CDR2 FQGTGA. This CDR3 is built from 11 residues. The V end was cut by 5 bases, the J end by 8 bases, with 6 bases between. CDR3 bases: TGTGCCAGCAGCAGTGACGAAAAACTGTTTTTT. This encodes CASSSDEKLFF.

Comment on this clonotype: The CDR3 ends on some other residue instead of the conserved phenylalanine or tryptophan, so this is likely a read error. This chain links TRBV28 with TRBJ2-3; the D is unclear. The CDR3 covers 18 residues. The V gene's germline CDR1 is MDHEN and CDR2 SYDVKM. Trimming left V 7 bases short and J 2 bases short, with 25 bases between. In DNA, the CDR3 is TGTGCCAGCACCCTAGAGTCGCGACTCCAATATAACACAGATACGCAGTATTTA. Its protein product is CASTLESRLQYNTDTQYL.

This clonotype was detected many times. The rearrangement uses TRBV7-9 and TRBJ2-5; D gene ambiguous. The CDR3 loop spans 13 amino acids. The germline gives CDR1 SEHNR, CDR2 FQNEAQ (reference sequence). The ends were cut back, 2 bases at V and 3 bases at J, with 7 bases in the middle. In DNA form, the CDR3 reads TGTGCCAGCAGCTTATCGATGGAAGAGACCCAGTACTTC. It specifies CASSLSMEETQYF.

V usage is TRBV27 and J usage is TRBJ2-7, with D possibly called TRBD1 or TRBD2 (5 bases each). The germline CDR1 and CDR2 sequences are MNHEY and SMNVEV (reference sequence). The CDR3 is made up of 14 amino acids. V lost 1 base, J lost 1 base, and 8 bases lay in between. As DNA, the CDR3 is TGTGCCAGCAGTTTATGGGACGGGTCCTACGAGCAGTACTTC. It is translated as CASSLWDGSYEQYF.

This chain connects TRBV12-3 or TRBV12-4 to TRBJ1-4; 8 bases are shared with TRBD1. Germline trimming cut 5 bases from V and 7 bases from J; bases unmatched to any gene: 9. The CDR3 sequence is 15 residues long. CDR3 residues: CASSPGGQGREKLFF. The CDR3 DNA follows: TGTGCCAGCAGTCCCGGAGGACAGGGCCGTGAAAAACTGTTTTTT.

Only a few counts were recorded for this clonotype. This chain links TRBV5-4 with TRBJ2-2, with 11 bases aligning to TRBD2. Germline V gene data show CDR1 as SGHNT and CDR2 as YYREEE (reference sequence). This CDR3 comprises 17 residues. The V segment lost 4 bases and the J segment 6 bases; nucleotides outside the gene matches: 11. CDR3 nucleotide sequence: TGTGCCAGCAGCGAGGATAGCGGGGGGGCCCACGCCGGGGAGCTGTTTTTT. It yields the protein CASSEDSGGAHAGELFF.

The gene calls are TRBV6-2 or TRBV6-3 and TRBJ1-1, with 9 positions matching TRBD1. CDR3 length: 14 amino acids. The V gene's germline CDR1 is MNHEY and CDR2 SVGEGT. Trimming cost V 4 bases and J 10 bases; bases outside gene matches: 10. CDR3 protein: CASSLAGQGSGAFF. CDR3 nucleotides: TGTGCCAGCAGTTTGGCGGGACAGGGATCCGGAGCTTTCTTT.

This clonotype was counted only a few times. V is TRBV7-2 and J is TRBJ1-2, with D uncertain. V lost 5 bases to trimming and J lost 4 bases, with 11 bases between them. This CDR3 has 13 residues. Per the germline V gene, CDR1 is SGHTA and CDR2 is FQGNSA. The CDR3 region is CASSRQVIYGYTF. The CDR3 DNA follows: TGTGCCAGCAGCCGTCAGGTTATCTATGGCTACACCTTC.

The genes are TRBV7-2 and TRBJ2-4, with D possibly TRBD1 on 6 matching bases. The V gene's germline CDR1 is SGHTA and CDR2 FQGNSA. Trimming cost V 2 bases and J 8 bases, with 19 bases left between them. The CDR3 contains 16 residues. As DNA, the CDR3 is TGTGCCAGCAGCTTAAGGGGTCGACAGGTCGTAGACATTCAGTACTTC. Translated: CASSLRGRQVVDIQYF.

The V gene is TRBV7-9, the J gene TRBJ2-3, with TRBD2 identical over 11 bases. Trimming removed 3 bases from V and 0 bases from J; junction bases left unmatched: 14. This CDR3 comprises 20 residues. Germline values: CDR1 SEHNR, CDR2 FQNEAQ (reference sequence). DNA of the CDR3: TGTGCCAGCAGCTTCCCCGGGACTAGCGGACTTCAGGGCAGCACAGATACGCAGTATTTT. As protein: CASSFPGTSGLQGSTDTQYF.

The chain links TRBV5-6 to TRBJ1-1; tentatively, D is TRBD1 (6 bases). This CDR3 is built from 16 residues. Germline V gene data show CDR1 as SGHDT and CDR2 as YYEEEE. Trimming pared 2 bases from V and 0 bases from J, leaving 14 bases between. Here the CDR3 DNA reads TGTGCCAGCAGCTTTTCAACGGACAGACTGAACACTGAAGCTTTCTTT. It is translated as CASSFSTDRLNTEAFF.